These T cell receptor beta chains were read from a single sample in a study of cytotoxic CD8 clonotypes in ibrutinib-treated CLL. Only in-frame clones appear in the TCRdb table, and some are missing; sequencing was by immunoSEQ multiplex PCR. The sample contains about 140,000 clones, more than 75% of which appear only once. Sequenced material: PBMCs, taken after 36 months of ibrutinib treatment. These receptors all come from a human donor with chronic lymphocytic leukemia. The CDR3 runs from the conserved cysteine through the conserved F or W. A D gene is named only where the DNA matches it firmly. Size tells how often a clone was seen (once, few, many) or the class of an expanded clone, and some rows leave it out.

D	size	V	J	DNA	CDR3
TRBD1	-	TRBV5-4	TRBJ1-6	TGTGCCAGCAGCTGGAGGAGGACGGGACAGGGTTGGTCACCCCTCCACTTT	CASSWRRTGQGWSPLHF
-	-	TRBV5-1	TRBJ2-7	TGCGCCAGCAGCTTGTTGTCAGGGATCAACTACGAGCAGTACTTC	CASSLLSGINYEQYF
TRBD1	few	TRBV5-5	TRBJ1-2	TGTGCCAGCAGCTTGTTGGCAGGGGGTAACTATGGCTACACCTTC	CASSLLAGGNYGYTF
-	few	TRBV28	TRBJ2-3	TGTGCCAGCAGTTCAGGGGGGGGCCCAGATACGCAGTATTTT	CASSSGGGPDTQYF
-	once	TRBV6-1	TRBJ2-3	TGTGCCAGCAGTTTTGGGGGTTGGGCAGATACGCAGTATTTT	CASSFGGWADTQYF
-	-	TRBV30	TRBJ2-7	TGTGCCTGGTCTTTCGCCCGCTACGAGCAGTACTTC	CAWSFARYEQYF
-	-	TRBV6-6	TRBJ2-7	TGTGCCAGCAGTGCCGGGAGCTACGAGCAGTACTTC	CASSAGSYEQYF
-	-	TRBV7-9	TRBJ2-5	TGTGCCAGCAGCTCGGACGGGGGAGGGACCCAGTACTTC	CASSSDGGGTQYF
TRBD2	-	TRBV5-1	TRBJ2-7	TGCGCCAGCAGCTTAAGACTAGCGGGCGAGCAGTACTTC	CASSLRLAGEQYF
-	-	TRBV2	TRBJ2-2	TGTGCCAGCAGTGAGCTAGCGTACGCGAACACCGGGGAGCTGTTTTTT	CASSELAYANTGELFF
-	-	TRBV7-7	TRBJ2-2	TGTGCCAGCAGTGAATTCGTTGACCCCCAGGCCGGGGGGCTGTTTTTT	CASSEFVDPQAGGLFF
TRBD2	-	TRBV10-3	TRBJ2-1	TGTGCCCTCGGGGGGGCCCTATTGAATGAGCAGTTCTTC	CALGGALLNEQFF
-	-	TRBV7-3	TRBJ1-2	TGTGCCAGCAGCCCGAGGCGGGGTTTTGGCTACACCTTC	CASSPRRGFGYTF
TRBD1	-	TRBV5-6	TRBJ1-4	TGTGCCAGCAGCTATACAGGGGCGCGCGAAAAACTGTTTTTT	CASSYTGAREKLFF
-	-	TRBV18	TRBJ2-3	TGTGCCAGCTCACCACCGGCCGGAATCCTTACAGATACGCAGTATTTT	CASSPPAGILTDTQYF
TRBD1	-	TRBV2	TRBJ1-4	TGTGCCAGCAGGGTGACAGGGAGAAGTGGAAAACTGTTTTTT	CASRVTGRSGKLFF
-	-	TRBV23-1	TRBJ1-5	TGCGCCAGCAGTTTGTGGGGTTGCAATCAGCCCCAGCATTTT	CASSLWGCNQPQHF
-	-	TRBV10-3	TRBJ1-1	TGTGCCATCAGTGAGGGGTGGTTTGGAAAGCACTTAAACACTGAAGCTTTCTTT	CAISEGWFGKHLNTEAFF
-	-	TRBV5-1	TRBJ2-7	TGCGCCAGCAGCTTGGGGGGGACCTACGAGCAGTACTTC	CASSLGGTYEQYF
TRBD2	-	TRBV6-5	TRBJ2-1	TGTGCCAGCAGTTCTACTAGCGGGAGGAGAGGCAATGAGCAGTTCTTC	CASSSTSGRRGNEQFF
-	-	TRBV15	TRBJ2-7	TGTGCCACCAGCAGAGACTCGCGGTACGAGCAGTACTTC	CATSRDSRYEQYF
-	-	TRBV11-2	TRBJ2-7	TGTGCCAGCAGCTTCGGCCCCGAGAGGTACTTC	CASSFGPERYF
TRBD2	-	TRBV25-1	TRBJ2-3	TGTGCCAGCACTTTGGCTAGCGGGAACACAGATACGCAGTATTTT	CASTLASGNTDTQYF
-	-	TRBV7-9	TRBJ2-2	-	CASSLEHPGSCFF
-	-	TRBV5-6	TRBJ2-3	TGTGCCAGCAGCTTGGGACTTCGCACAGATACGCAGTATTTT	CASSLGLRTDTQYF